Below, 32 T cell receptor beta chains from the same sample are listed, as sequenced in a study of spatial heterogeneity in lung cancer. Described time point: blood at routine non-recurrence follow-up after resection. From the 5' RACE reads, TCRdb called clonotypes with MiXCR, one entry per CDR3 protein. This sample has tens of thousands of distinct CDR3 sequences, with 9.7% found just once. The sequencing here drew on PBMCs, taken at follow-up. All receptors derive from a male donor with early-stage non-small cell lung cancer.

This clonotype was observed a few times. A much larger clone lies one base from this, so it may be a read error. The CDR3 region has the DNA TGCAGCGCCTCTGGCGGGGGCAGCGAGCAGTACTTC. It is translated as CSASGGGSEQYF. The gene calls are TRBV29-1 and TRBJ2-7, with TRBD2 as a possible D gene (7 bases). Trimming cost V 7 bases and J 6 bases, with 16 bases left between them. The CDR3 contains 12 residues. CDR1 and CDR2 (germline): SQVTM, ANQGSEA.

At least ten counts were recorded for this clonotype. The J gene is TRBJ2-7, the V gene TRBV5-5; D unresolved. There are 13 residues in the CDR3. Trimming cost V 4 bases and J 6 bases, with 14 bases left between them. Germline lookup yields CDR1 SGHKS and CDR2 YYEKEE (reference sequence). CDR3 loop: CASSRLEPAEQYF. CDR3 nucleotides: TGTGCCAGCAGCCGTCTTGAACCGGCCGAGCAGTACTTC.

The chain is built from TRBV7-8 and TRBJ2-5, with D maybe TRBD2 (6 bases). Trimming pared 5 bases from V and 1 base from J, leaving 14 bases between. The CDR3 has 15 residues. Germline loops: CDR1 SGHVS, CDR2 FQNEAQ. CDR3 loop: CASSNGGTAQETQYF. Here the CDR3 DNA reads TGTGCCAGCAGCAACGGTGGGACTGCCCAAGAGACCCAGTACTTC. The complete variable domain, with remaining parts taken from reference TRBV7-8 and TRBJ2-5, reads GAGVSQSPRYKVAKRGQDVALRCDPISGHVSLFWYQQALGQGPEFLTYFQNEAQLDKSGLPSDRFFAERPEGSVSTLKIQRTQQEDSAVYLCASSNGGTAQETQYFGPGTRLLVL.

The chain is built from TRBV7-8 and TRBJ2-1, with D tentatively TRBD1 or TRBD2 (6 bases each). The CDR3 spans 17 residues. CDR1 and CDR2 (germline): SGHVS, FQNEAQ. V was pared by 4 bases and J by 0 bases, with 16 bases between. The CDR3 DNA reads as TGTGCCAGCAGCTCAGAGGGGGGCACAAGCTCCTACAATGAGCAGTTCTTC. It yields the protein CASSSEGGTSSYNEQFF.

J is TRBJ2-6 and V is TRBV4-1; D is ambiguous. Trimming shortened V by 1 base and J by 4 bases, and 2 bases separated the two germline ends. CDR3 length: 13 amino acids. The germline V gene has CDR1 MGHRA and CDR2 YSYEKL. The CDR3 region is CASSQAGANVLTF. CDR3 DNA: TGCGCCAGCAGCCAAGCCGGGGCCAACGTCCTGACTTTC.

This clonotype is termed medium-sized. The CDR3 DNA sequence: TGCGCCAGCAGCTTAACGGGAACCGGGGAGCTGTTTTTT. As protein: CASSLTGTGELFF. The chain couples TRBV5-1 to TRBJ2-2, with a tentative D call TRBD2 (5 bases). Per germline, CDR1 SGHRS and CDR2 YFSETQ. The CDR3 has 13 amino acids. V was shortened by 2 bases and J by 5 bases, with 7 bases between the two germline ends.

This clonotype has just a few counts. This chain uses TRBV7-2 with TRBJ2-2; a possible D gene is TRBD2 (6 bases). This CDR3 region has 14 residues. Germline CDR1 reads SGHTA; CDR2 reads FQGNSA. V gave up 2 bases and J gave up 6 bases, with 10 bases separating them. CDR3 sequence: CASSLRAGPGELFF. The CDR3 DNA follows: TGTGCCAGCAGCTTAAGGGCGGGGCCCGGGGAGCTGTTTTTT.

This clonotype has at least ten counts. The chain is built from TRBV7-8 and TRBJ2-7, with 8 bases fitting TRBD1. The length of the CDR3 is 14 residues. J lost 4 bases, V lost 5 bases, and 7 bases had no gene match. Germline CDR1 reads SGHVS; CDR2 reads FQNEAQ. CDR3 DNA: TGTGCCAGCAGCAAACAGGGGGATCCTTACGAGCAGTACTTC. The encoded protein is CASSKQGDPYEQYF. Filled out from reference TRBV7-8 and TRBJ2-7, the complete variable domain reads GAGVSQSPRYKVAKRGQDVALRCDPISGHVSLFWYQQALGQGPEFLTYFQNEAQLDKSGLPSDRFFAERPEGSVSTLKIQRTQQEDSAVYLCASSKQGDPYEQYFGPGTRLTVT.

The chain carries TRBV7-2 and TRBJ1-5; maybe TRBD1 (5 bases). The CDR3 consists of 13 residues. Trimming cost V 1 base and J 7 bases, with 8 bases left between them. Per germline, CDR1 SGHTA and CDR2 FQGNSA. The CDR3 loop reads CASSLGGIQPQHF. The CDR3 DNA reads TGTGCCAGCAGCTTAGGGGGGATCCAGCCCCAGCATTTT.

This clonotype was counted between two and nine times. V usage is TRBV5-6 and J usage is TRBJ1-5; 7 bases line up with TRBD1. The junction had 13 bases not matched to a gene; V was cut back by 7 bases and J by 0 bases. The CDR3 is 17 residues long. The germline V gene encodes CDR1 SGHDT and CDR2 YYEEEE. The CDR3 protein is CASFPEPHRGSNQPQHF. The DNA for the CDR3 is TGTGCCAGCTTCCCTGAACCTCACAGGGGTAGCAATCAGCCCCAGCATTTT.

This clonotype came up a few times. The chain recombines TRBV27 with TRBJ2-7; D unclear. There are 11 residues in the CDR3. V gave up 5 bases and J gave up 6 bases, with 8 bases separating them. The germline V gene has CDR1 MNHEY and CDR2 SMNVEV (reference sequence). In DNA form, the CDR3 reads TGTGCCAGCAGTCCCGACGGCGAGCAGTACTTC. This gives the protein CASSPDGEQYF.

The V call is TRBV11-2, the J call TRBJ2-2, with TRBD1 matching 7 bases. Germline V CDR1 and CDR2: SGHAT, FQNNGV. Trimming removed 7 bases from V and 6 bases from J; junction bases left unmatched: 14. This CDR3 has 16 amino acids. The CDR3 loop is CASTNDRAWGSGELFF. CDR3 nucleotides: TGTGCCAGCACCAACGACAGGGCCTGGGGGTCCGGGGAGCTGTTTTTT.

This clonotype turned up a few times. CDR3 in amino acids: CSGISSGNTIYF. The CDR3 DNA reads as TGCAGCGGCATCAGCTCTGGAAACACCATATATTTT. This chain joins TRBV29-1 and TRBJ1-3; no definite D call. V gave up 7 bases and J gave up 0 bases, with 7 bases separating them. This CDR3 is built from 12 residues. Germline CDR1 is SQVTM and CDR2 is ANQGSEA.

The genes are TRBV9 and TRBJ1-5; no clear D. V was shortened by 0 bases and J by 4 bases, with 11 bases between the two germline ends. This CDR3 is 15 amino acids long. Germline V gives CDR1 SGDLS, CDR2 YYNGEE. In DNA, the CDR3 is TGTGCCAGCAGCGTAGGCGAAGGGATGAATCAGCCCCAGCATTTT. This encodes CASSVGEGMNQPQHF.

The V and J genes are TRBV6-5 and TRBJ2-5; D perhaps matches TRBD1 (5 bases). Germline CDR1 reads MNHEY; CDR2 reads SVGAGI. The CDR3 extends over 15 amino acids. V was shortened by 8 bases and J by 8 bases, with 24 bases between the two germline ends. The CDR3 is CASRNFKGVQGTQYF. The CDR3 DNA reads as TGTGCCAGCCGAAACTTTAAAGGGGTCCAAGGTACCCAGTACTTC.

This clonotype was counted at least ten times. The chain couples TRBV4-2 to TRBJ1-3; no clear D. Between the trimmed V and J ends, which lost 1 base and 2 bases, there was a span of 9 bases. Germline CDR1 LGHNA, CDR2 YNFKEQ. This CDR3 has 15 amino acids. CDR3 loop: CASSQVSGTGNTIYF. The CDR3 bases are TGTGCCAGCAGCCAAGTGTCGGGGACTGGAAACACCATATATTTT.

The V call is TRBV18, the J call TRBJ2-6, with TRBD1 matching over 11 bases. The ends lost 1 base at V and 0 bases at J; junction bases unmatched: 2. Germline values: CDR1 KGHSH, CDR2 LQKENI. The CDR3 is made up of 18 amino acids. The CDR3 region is CASSPLGTGGSGANVLTF. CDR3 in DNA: TGTGCCAGCTCACCACTAGGGACAGGGGGCTCTGGGGCCAACGTCCTGACTTTC.

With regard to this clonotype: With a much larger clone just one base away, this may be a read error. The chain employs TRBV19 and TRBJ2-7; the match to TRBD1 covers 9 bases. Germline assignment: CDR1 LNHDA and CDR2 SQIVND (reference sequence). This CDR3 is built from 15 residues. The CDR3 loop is CASSISAQGAYKQYF. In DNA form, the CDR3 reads TGTGCCAGTAGTATTTCGGCACAGGGGGCCTACAAGCAGTACTTC.

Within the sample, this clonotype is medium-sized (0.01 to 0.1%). The CDR3 protein is CAWKKGGDTGELFF. DNA of the CDR3: TGTGCCTGGAAGAAAGGGGGAGATACCGGGGAGCTGTTTTTT. The V call is TRBV30, the J call TRBJ2-2; D perhaps matches TRBD1 (6 bases). The CDR3 length is 14 residues. Germline loops: CDR1 GTSNPN, CDR2 SVGIG (reference sequence). Between the trimmed V and J ends, which lost 4 bases and 5 bases, there was a span of 14 bases.

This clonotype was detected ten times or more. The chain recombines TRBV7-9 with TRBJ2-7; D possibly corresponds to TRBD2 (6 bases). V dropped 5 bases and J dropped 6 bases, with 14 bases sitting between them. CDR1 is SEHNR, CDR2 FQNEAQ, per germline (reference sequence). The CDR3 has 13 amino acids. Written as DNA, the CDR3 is TGTGCCAGCAGCCCGTCGGTGGGGGGCGAGCAGTACTTC. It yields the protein CASSPSVGGEQYF. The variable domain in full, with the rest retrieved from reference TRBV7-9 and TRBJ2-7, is DTGVSQNPRHKITKRGQNVTFRCDPISEHNRLYWYRQTLGQGPEFLTYFQNEAQLEKSRLLSDRFSAERPKGSFSTLEIQRTEQGDSAMYLCASSPSVGGEQYFGPGTRLTVT.

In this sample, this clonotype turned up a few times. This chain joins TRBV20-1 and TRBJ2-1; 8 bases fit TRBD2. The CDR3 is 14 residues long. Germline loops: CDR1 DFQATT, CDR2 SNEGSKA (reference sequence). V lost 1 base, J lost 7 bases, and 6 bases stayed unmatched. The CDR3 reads CSARAGGPKNEQFF. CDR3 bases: TGCAGTGCTAGAGCGGGGGGGCCGAAGAATGAGCAGTTCTTC.

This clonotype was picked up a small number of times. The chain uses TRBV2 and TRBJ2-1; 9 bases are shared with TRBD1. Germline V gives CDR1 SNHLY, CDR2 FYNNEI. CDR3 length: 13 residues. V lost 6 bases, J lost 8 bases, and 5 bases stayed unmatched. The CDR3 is CASSRDRDDEQFF. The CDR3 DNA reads TGTGCCAGCAGCCGGGACAGGGACGATGAGCAGTTCTTC.

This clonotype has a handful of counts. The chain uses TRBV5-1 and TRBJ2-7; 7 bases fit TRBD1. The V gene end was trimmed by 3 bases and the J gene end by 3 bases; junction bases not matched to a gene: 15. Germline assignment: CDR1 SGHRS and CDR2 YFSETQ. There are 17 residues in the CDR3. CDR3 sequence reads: CASSYLSLRQGFYEQYF. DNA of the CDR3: TGCGCCAGCAGCTACCTTAGCCTGCGACAGGGATTCTACGAGCAGTACTTC.

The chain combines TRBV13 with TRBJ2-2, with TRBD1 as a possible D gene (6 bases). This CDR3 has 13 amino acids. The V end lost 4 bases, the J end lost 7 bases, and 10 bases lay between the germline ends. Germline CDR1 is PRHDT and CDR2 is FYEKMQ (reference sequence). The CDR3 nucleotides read TGTGCCAGCAGCTCCCAGGGGATCGGGGAGCTGTTTTTT. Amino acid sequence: CASSSQGIGELFF.

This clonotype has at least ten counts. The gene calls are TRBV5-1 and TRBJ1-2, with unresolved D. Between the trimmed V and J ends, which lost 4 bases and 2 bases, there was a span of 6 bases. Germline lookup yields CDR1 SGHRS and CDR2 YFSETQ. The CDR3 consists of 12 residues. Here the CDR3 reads CASSPDNYGYTF. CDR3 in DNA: TGCGCCAGCAGCCCGGACAACTATGGCTACACCTTC.

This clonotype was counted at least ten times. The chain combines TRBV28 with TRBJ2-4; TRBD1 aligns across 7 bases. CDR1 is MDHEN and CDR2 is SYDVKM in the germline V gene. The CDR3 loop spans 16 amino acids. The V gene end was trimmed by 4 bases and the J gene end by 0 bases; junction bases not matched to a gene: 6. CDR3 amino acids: CASSSTGDGAKNIQYF. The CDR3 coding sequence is TGTGCCAGCAGTTCTACAGGGGATGGAGCCAAAAACATTCAGTACTTC.

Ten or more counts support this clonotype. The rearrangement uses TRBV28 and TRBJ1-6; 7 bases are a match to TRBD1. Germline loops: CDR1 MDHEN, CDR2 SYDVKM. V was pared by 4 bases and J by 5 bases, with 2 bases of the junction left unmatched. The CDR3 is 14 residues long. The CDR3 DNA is TGTGCCAGCAGTTGGGACAGAGATAATTCACCCCTCCACTTT. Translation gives CASSWDRDNSPLHF. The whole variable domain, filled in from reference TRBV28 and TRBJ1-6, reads DVKVTQSSRYLVKRTGEKVFLECVQDMDHENMFWYRQDPGLGLRLIYFSYDVKMKEKGDIPEGYSVSREKKERFSLILESASTNQTSMYLCASSWDRDNSPLHFGNGTRLTVT.

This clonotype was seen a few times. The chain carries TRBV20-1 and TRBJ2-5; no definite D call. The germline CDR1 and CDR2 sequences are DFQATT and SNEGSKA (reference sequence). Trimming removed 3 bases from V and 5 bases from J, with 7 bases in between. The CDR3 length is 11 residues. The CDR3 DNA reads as TGCAGTGCTAGTCAGAGGGAGACCCAGTACTTC. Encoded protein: CSASQRETQYF.

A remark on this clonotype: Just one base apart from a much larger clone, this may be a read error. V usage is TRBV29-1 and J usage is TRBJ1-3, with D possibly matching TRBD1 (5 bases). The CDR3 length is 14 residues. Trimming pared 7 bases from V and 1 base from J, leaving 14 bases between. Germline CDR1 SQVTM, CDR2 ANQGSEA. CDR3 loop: CSGRGGMSGNTIYF. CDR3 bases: TGCAGCGGGAGGGGCGGGATGTCTGGAAACACCATATATTTT.

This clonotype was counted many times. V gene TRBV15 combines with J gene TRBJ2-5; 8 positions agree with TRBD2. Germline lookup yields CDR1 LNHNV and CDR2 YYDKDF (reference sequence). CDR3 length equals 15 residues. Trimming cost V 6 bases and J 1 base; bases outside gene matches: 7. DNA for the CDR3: TGTGCCACCAGACAAAGCGGGGGAATCCAAGAGACCCAGTACTTC. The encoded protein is CATRQSGGIQETQYF.

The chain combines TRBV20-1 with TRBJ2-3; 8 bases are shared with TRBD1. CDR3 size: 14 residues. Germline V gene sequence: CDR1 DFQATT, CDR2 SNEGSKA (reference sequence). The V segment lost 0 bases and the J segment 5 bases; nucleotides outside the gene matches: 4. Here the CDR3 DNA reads TGCAGTGCTAGAGATCAGGGGGCGGGAGATACGCAGTATTTT. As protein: CSARDQGAGDTQYF.

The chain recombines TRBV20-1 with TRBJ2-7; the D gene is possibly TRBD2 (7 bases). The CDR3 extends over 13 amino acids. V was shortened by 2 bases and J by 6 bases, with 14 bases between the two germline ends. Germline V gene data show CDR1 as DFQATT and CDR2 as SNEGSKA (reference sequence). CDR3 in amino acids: CSARRGANGEQYF. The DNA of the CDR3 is TGCAGTGCTAGACGGGGGGCTAACGGCGAGCAGTACTTC.